Presented here are 12 T cell receptor beta chains from one specimen sequenced in a study of blood T cell repertoires in COVID-19. Using immunoSEQ multiplex PCR, the repertoire was profiled, and TCRdb retains in-frame clones only, with some absent. The sample holds under 200,000 clones; approximately 86% are singletons and the top ten take 7%. The sequencing input was peripheral blood. All receptors come from a woman aged 80 or older in a cohort sampled during active or convalescent COVID-19.

The chain joins TRBV24-1 to TRBJ1-2, with 10 bases fitting TRBD1. V was clipped by 7 bases and J by 3 bases; unmatched bases: 1. Germline V gene sequence: CDR1 KGHDR, CDR2 SFDVKD. The CDR3 has 13 amino acids. The CDR3 loop reads CATSGQGDYGYTF. CDR3 bases: TGTGCCACCAGCGGACAGGGGGACTATGGCTACACCTTC.

CDR3 residues: CASSPQDTGGSYEQYF. In nucleotides, the CDR3 is TGCGCCAGCAGCCCCCAGGATACAGGGGGCTCCTACGAGCAGTACTTC. The chain employs TRBV5-1 and TRBJ2-7; TRBD1 matches at 8 bases. There are 16 residues in the CDR3. Trimming cost V 4 bases and J 0 bases; bases outside gene matches: 9. The germline gives CDR1 SGHRS, CDR2 YFSETQ.

The rearrangement uses TRBV5-1 and TRBJ2-1; 8 positions match TRBD2. This CDR3 comprises 15 residues. The junction had 8 bases not matched to a gene; V was cut back by 5 bases and J by 4 bases. CDR1 and CDR2 (germline): SGHRS, YFSETQ. The CDR3 DNA reads TGCGCCAGCAGAAGTATAGCGGGGCCTTACAATGAGCAGTTCTTC. Amino acids: CASRSIAGPYNEQFF.

This clone has a single count. The rearrangement uses TRBV5-3 and TRBJ1-1; perhaps TRBD1 as D (5 bases). TRBV5-3 is filed as an ORF, its function uncertain. The V and J ends lost 4 bases and 4 bases respectively, with 14 bases between them. The CDR3 spans 14 residues. The CDR3 DNA is TGTGCCAGAAGCAACCCAGGGAAGACCACTGAAGCTTTCTTT. Translating it yields CARSNPGKTTEAFF.

This chain connects TRBV5-4 to TRBJ2-1; a possible D gene is TRBD1 (5 bases). The CDR3 spans 13 residues. From germline, CDR1 is SGHNT and CDR2 YYREEE (reference sequence). The germline V and J ends were trimmed by 3 bases and 7 bases, with 11 bases remaining between them. The CDR3 sequence is CASSSLQANEQFF. Written as DNA, the CDR3 is TGTGCCAGCAGCTCCCTACAGGCGAATGAGCAGTTCTTC.

The gene calls are TRBV19 and TRBJ2-7, with a tentative D call TRBD2 (6 bases). The CDR3 has 14 residues. V lost 5 bases and J lost 1, with 12 bases in between. Per germline, CDR1 LNHDA and CDR2 SQIVND (reference sequence). The CDR3 spells CASSSASDSYEQYV. CDR3 coding DNA: TGTGCCAGTAGTTCGGCTAGCGATTCCTACGAGCAGTACGTC.

This clone was seen just once. The chain links TRBV6-5 to TRBJ1-5, with D possibly matching TRBD1 (6 bases). The CDR3 is 13 amino acids. The germline CDR1 and CDR2 sequences are MNHEY and SVGAGI. The germline V and J ends were trimmed by 7 bases and 2 bases, with 9 bases remaining between them. The CDR3 here is CASNKGGNQPQHF. The DNA for the CDR3 is TGTGCCAGCAACAAGGGGGGCAATCAGCCCCAGCATTTT.

The chain joins TRBV5-1 to TRBJ1-5; D remains ambiguous. The CDR3 loop spans 13 amino acids. Germline V CDR1 and CDR2: SGHRS, YFSETQ. V was pared by 1 base and J by 4 bases, with 6 bases between. The CDR3 region has the DNA TGCGCCAGCAGCTTGTCCCTAAATCAGCCCCAGCATTTT. Its translation is CASSLSLNQPQHF. Variable domain in full (rest from reference TRBV5-1 and TRBJ1-5): KAGVTQTPRYLIKTRGQQVTLSCSPISGHRSVSWYQQTPGQGLQFLFEYFSETQRNKGNFPGRFSGRQFSNSRSEMNVSTLELGDSALYLCASSLSLNQPQHFGDGTRLSIL.

The chain links TRBV19 to TRBJ1-1; possible D gene TRBD1, 6 bases. V was pared by 6 bases and J by 5 bases, with 16 bases between. Per the germline V gene, CDR1 is LNHDA and CDR2 is SQIVND (reference sequence). This CDR3 region has 14 residues. The CDR3 DNA reads as TGTGCCAGTAGACCAGGGGTCGTTGTGACTGAAGCTTTCTTT. It is translated as CASRPGVVVTEAFF.

This clone was seen a single time. V gene TRBV13 combines with J gene TRBJ1-4; 8 nucleotides agree with TRBD1. Germline trimming cut 3 bases from V and 8 bases from J; bases unmatched to any gene: 5. CDR3 size: 14 residues. Germline CDR1 and CDR2: PRHDT and FYEKMQ (reference sequence). In DNA form, the CDR3 reads TGTGCCAGCAGCTTCGACAGGGGAGGGGAAAAACTGTTTTTT. This encodes CASSFDRGGEKLFF.

CDR3 in amino acids: CASSLGESGVWSPLHF. The CDR3 DNA sequence: TGCGCCAGCAGCTTGGGGGAATCAGGGGTTTGGTCACCCCTCCACTTT. V is TRBV5-1 and J is TRBJ1-6, with D maybe TRBD1 (6 bases). Germline V lookup: CDR1 SGHRS, CDR2 YFSETQ. Deletions cut 0 bases from V and 10 bases from J, with 17 bases between. The CDR3 covers 16 residues.

This chain joins TRBV10-1 and TRBJ2-7; 9 bases are a match to TRBD2. The V segment lost 0 bases and the J segment 7 bases; nucleotides outside the gene matches: 10. CDR1 is WNHNN and CDR2 is SYGVQD in the germline V gene (reference sequence). The CDR3 length is 16 residues. The chain's CDR3 is CASSESRPRGGEEQYF. The CDR3 DNA reads as TGCGCCAGCAGTGAGTCAAGACCGCGGGGGGGCGAAGAGCAGTACTTC.